A single sample is the source of the 23 T cell receptor beta chains below, sequenced in a study of a mutant IDH1 vaccine in newly diagnosed glioma. Clones were sequenced by immunoSEQ multiplex PCR, and TCRdb holds only the in-frame ones, with some missing. The table records some 60,000 clones, approximately 92% of them present only once. Specified time point: baseline, week 1 (first vaccination visit). Treatment here: pre-vaccination baseline after standard-of-care therapy. Sequenced material: PBMCs, taken from a glioma patient treated with radiotherapy, temozolomide or both. These receptors all stem from a man aged 45-60 years with glioma.

The V call is TRBV27, the J call TRBJ2-1, with TRBD1 as a possible D gene (5 bases). Germline values: CDR1 MNHEY, CDR2 SMNVEV (reference sequence). Deletions cut 3 bases from V and 12 bases from J, with 12 bases between. The CDR3 covers 12 residues. The CDR3 region is CASSFFQGSQFF. As DNA, the CDR3 is TGTGCCAGCAGTTTCTTTCAGGGCTCGCAGTTCTTC.

V gene TRBV5-6 combines with J gene TRBJ2-1; 11 bases map to TRBD1. The CDR3 sequence is 15 residues long. From germline, CDR1 is SGHDT and CDR2 YYEEEE. With V trimmed by 2 bases and J by 6 bases, 4 bases remained unmatched. For the CDR3, the DNA is TGTGCCAGCAGCTTCCGGGACAGGGGGATCAATGAGCAGTTCTTC. This sequence encodes CASSFRDRGINEQFF. The full variable domain, its missing parts supplied by reference TRBV5-6 and TRBJ2-1, is DAGVTQSPTHLIKTRGQQVTLRCSPKSGHDTVSWYQQALGQGPQFIFQYYEEEERQRGNFPDRFSGHQFPNYSSELNVNALLLGDSALYLCASSFRDRGINEQFFGPGTRLTVL.

This clone was found a few times. The chain employs TRBV7-2 and TRBJ2-5; weak D call: TRBD2 (6 bases). The ends were cut back, 2 bases at V and 4 bases at J, with 14 bases in the middle. The CDR3 is 15 amino acids. The germline CDR1 and CDR2 sequences are SGHTA and FQGNSA. CDR3 region: CASSLLWRDGETQYF. DNA of the CDR3: TGTGCCAGCAGCTTACTGTGGCGGGACGGAGAGACCCAGTACTTC.

This chain links TRBV7-7 with TRBJ2-6; D unclear. This CDR3 spans 15 amino acids. Germline-derived CDR1 and CDR2 are SSHAT and FNYEAQ (reference sequence). The V and J ends lost 6 bases and 5 bases respectively, with 14 bases between them. The CDR3 sequence: CASRVPQSRANVLTF. The CDR3 DNA reads as TGTGCCAGCAGAGTGCCACAAAGTCGGGCCAACGTCCTGACTTTC. The full variable domain, in which reference TRBV7-7 and TRBJ2-6 provide the parts outside the CDR3, is GAGVSQSPRYKVTKRGQDVTLRCDPISSHATLYWYQQALGQGPEFLTYFNYEAQPDKSGLPSDRFSAERPEGSISTLTIQRTEQRDSAMYRCASRVPQSRANVLTFGAGSRLTVL.

The V gene is TRBV6-5, the J gene TRBJ2-2; no clear D gene. V gave up 7 bases and J gave up 2 bases, with 11 bases separating them. The germline V gene has CDR1 MNHEY and CDR2 SVGAGI. The CDR3 runs to 14 residues. This CDR3 reads CASTRRPNTGELFF. CDR3 bases: TGTGCCAGCACCAGACGGCCAAACACCGGGGAGCTGTTTTTT.

The chain links TRBV6-6 to TRBJ2-7; no firm D call. Germline loops: CDR1 MNHNY, CDR2 SVGAGI (reference sequence). The CDR3 consists of 13 residues. The ends were cut back, 4 bases at V and 0 bases at J, with 7 bases in the middle. The CDR3 reads CASSFDISYEQYF. The CDR3 nucleotides are TGTGCCAGCAGTTTCGACATCTCCTACGAGCAGTACTTC.

The rearrangement links TRBV19 to TRBJ1-6, with TRBD1 matching 9 bases. V trimming: 5 bases; J trimming: 5 bases; junction bases outside the gene matches: 4. Germline loops: CDR1 LNHDA, CDR2 SQIVND (reference sequence). This CDR3 contains 15 residues. The CDR3, as DNA: TGTGCCAGTAGTCCCCGACAGGGGGATAATTCACCCCTCCACTTT. It codes for CASSPRQGDNSPLHF. Supplemented by reference TRBV19 and TRBJ1-6, the full variable domain reads DGGITQSPKYLFRKEGQNVTLSCEQNLNHDAMYWYRQDPGQGLRLIYYSQIVNDFQKGDIAEGYSVSREKKESFPLTVTSAQKNPTAFYLCASSPRQGDNSPLHFGNGTRLTVT.

The chain carries TRBV7-2 and TRBJ1-1; D gene unclear. This CDR3 comprises 12 residues. With 5 bases removed from V and 8 bases from J, the gap between germline ends came to 12 bases. The germline CDR1 and CDR2 sequences are SGHTA and FQGNSA. The CDR3 nucleotides read TGTGCCAGCAGCCTGGCGGGGAACGAAGCTTTCTTT. Its translation: CASSLAGNEAFF.

This chain links TRBV18 with TRBJ2-5; D uncertain. V was shortened by 4 bases and J by 5 bases, with 2 bases between the two germline ends. The CDR3 extends over 10 amino acids. Per the germline V gene, CDR1 is KGHSH and CDR2 is LQKENI. This chain's CDR3 is CASSQETQYF. CDR3 DNA sequence: TGTGCCAGCTCACAGGAGACCCAGTACTTC.

V is TRBV30 and J is TRBJ2-3; TRBD1 might be the D (6 bases). The V and J ends lost 3 bases and 6 bases respectively, with 16 bases between them. Germline assignment: CDR1 GTSNPN and CDR2 SVGIG (reference sequence). The CDR3 length is 14 residues. The CDR3 sequence: CAWSRWGQVDTQYF. CDR3 DNA sequence: TGTGCCTGGAGCCGGTGGGGGCAGGTGGATACGCAGTATTTT.

The CDR3 nucleotides are TGTGCCAGCAGCCGAGACGGGGGACAGGAGAACTATGGCTACACCTTC. Amino acid sequence: CASSRDGGQENYGYTF. This chain joins TRBV4-2 and TRBJ1-2; 8 positions agree with TRBD1. CDR1 and CDR2 from the germline V gene are LGHNA and YNFKEQ. The ends lost 4 bases at V and 2 bases at J; junction bases unmatched: 9. The CDR3 length is 16 residues.

This clone has just a few counts. The V and J genes are TRBV15 and TRBJ2-7; perhaps TRBD2 as D (5 bases). Trimming left V 3 bases short and J 5 bases short, with 14 bases between. The CDR3 loop spans 14 amino acids. Germline values: CDR1 LNHNV, CDR2 YYDKDF (reference sequence). The DNA of the CDR3 is TGTGCCACCAGCAGTCTCGGGGTTCGTGACGAGCAGTACTTC. It yields the protein CATSSLGVRDEQYF.

This chain connects TRBV4-1 to TRBJ1-2, with no clear D. V gave up 2 bases and J gave up 7 bases, with 11 bases separating them. The CDR3 runs 13 residues. Germline CDR1 and CDR2: MGHRA and YSYEKL. Here the CDR3 DNA reads TGCGCCAGCAGCCAATTACCTTCGGCTGGCTACACCTTC. Translation: CASSQLPSAGYTF.

This chain uses TRBV19 with TRBJ2-5; D perhaps matches TRBD2 (6 bases). Germline CDR1 and CDR2: LNHDA and SQIVND (reference sequence). V was shortened by 11 bases and J by 3 bases, with 16 bases between the two germline ends. CDR3 length: 13 amino acids. CDR3 region: CAAARDLEETQYF. The CDR3 DNA follows: TGTGCCGCAGCCCGGGACTTGGAAGAGACCCAGTACTTC.

This sequence joins TRBV25-1 and TRBJ2-7; D is ambiguous. The CDR3 has 15 residues. V gave up 6 bases and J gave up 0 bases, with 15 bases separating them. Germline V gene lookup returns CDR1 MGHDK and CDR2 SYGVNS. CDR3 coding DNA: TGTGCCAGCAGCGGGTTAGGGCAGAGCTCCTACGAGCAGTACTTC. Residues: CASSGLGQSSYEQYF.

The chain couples TRBV27 to TRBJ1-2, with no clear D. Germline CDR1 is MNHEY and CDR2 is SMNVEV (reference sequence). The V and J ends lost 5 bases and 2 bases respectively, with 15 bases between them. This CDR3 region has 15 residues. The CDR3 spells CASSEGGYRNYGYTF. In DNA form, the CDR3 reads TGTGCCAGCAGTGAGGGAGGGTACAGAAACTATGGCTACACCTTC.

The chain combines TRBV7-9 with TRBJ2-7, with 9 bases matching TRBD1. The CDR3 runs to 16 residues. Germline V gene lookup returns CDR1 SEHNR and CDR2 FQNEAQ (reference sequence). The ends lost 2 bases at V and 6 bases at J; junction bases unmatched: 11. The CDR3 DNA reads TGTGCCAGCAGCTTACGGCCCGCGGGGACAGGGAGCGAGCAGTACTTC. Protein product: CASSLRPAGTGSEQYF.

CDR3 region: CASSFGLQLRTDTQYF. The CDR3, as DNA: TGTGCCAGCAGCTTTGGGCTACAACTGCGCACAGATACGCAGTATTTT. The chain combines TRBV5-6 with TRBJ2-3; D remains unclear. Germline CDR1 SGHDT, CDR2 YYEEEE. There are 16 residues in the CDR3. V was cut by 2 bases and J by 1 base, with 14 bases left in between.

This chain joins TRBV28 and TRBJ2-5, with D tentatively TRBD1 (5 bases). Looked up from germline, CDR1 is MDHEN and CDR2 is SYDVKM. The CDR3 has 14 residues. V dropped 4 bases and J dropped 2 bases, with 11 bases sitting between them. The CDR3 region has the DNA TGTGCCAGCAGTTCTAGACAGAGACAAGAGACCCAGTACTTC. Translated, it gives CASSSRQRQETQYF.

This sequence joins TRBV2 and TRBJ2-3; TRBD2 matches at 8 bases. Germline V CDR1 and CDR2: SNHLY, FYNNEI. V trimming: 6 bases; J trimming: 1 base; junction bases outside the gene matches: 6. The CDR3 has 15 residues. In nucleotides, the CDR3 is TGTGCCAGCAGGGGGACTAGATTGGGCACAGATACGCAGTATTTT. This gives the protein CASRGTRLGTDTQYF.

In its sample, this clone was seen a few times. This same CDR3 is encoded by further DNA sequences in the sample. This chain links TRBV5-1 with TRBJ1-1; D perhaps matches TRBD1 (5 bases). CDR1 is SGHRS and CDR2 is YFSETQ in the germline V gene. V was trimmed by 0 bases and J by 0 bases, leaving 6 bases between them. This CDR3 contains 14 residues. Written as DNA, the CDR3 is TGCGCCAGCAGCTTGGGGGGGGTGAACACTGAAGCTTTCTTT. Encoded protein: CASSLGGVNTEAFF.

The V call is TRBV30, the J call TRBJ2-3; 7 nucleotides agree with TRBD1. Looked up from germline, CDR1 is GTSNPN and CDR2 is SVGIG (reference sequence). CDR3 length: 16 amino acids. V lost 6 bases, J lost 3 bases, and 15 bases stayed unmatched. CDR3 loop: CACEPYRGIRTDTQYF. CDR3 in DNA: TGTGCCTGTGAACCCTACAGGGGTATTAGAACAGATACGCAGTATTTT.

In DNA, the CDR3 is TGTGCCAGTGCTCAGGCCTGGGGGACCCAGTACTTC. Protein: CASAQAWGTQYF. The chain joins TRBV13 to TRBJ2-5, with D uncertain. Trimming cost V 9 bases and J 7 bases, with 15 bases left between them. CDR3 length: 12 amino acids. Germline CDR1 is PRHDT and CDR2 is FYEKMQ (reference sequence).